Detailed here is one T cell receptor (beta chain). Original methodology: Estimated nucleated cell counts came from reference gene primer amplification. Generated by immunoSEQ multiplex PCR, the TCRdb table keeps only in-frame clones and is missing some. The DNA was the basis for D and trimming; V, J and clone size are from that table. The sample shows 150,000 or so clones, about 86% of them seen only once. This record comes from a study of blood T cell repertoires in COVID-19. In the study overall: The cDNA or gDNA used as material had been derived from T cells, B-cell-depleted T cells, or PBMCs.

Deletions cut 6 bases from V and 2 bases from J, with 10 bases between. The germline V gene encodes CDR1 KGHSH and CDR2 LQKENI. This CDR3 region has 13 residues. The origin of this receptor is a woman in her sixties with acute or convalescent COVID-19. The chain couples TRBV18 to TRBJ1-1; D is unresolved. The specimen sequenced was peripheral blood. CDR3 protein: CASSRLGNTEAFF. CDR3 in DNA: TGTGCCAGCTCGCGACTTGGAAACACTGAAGCTTTCTTT.